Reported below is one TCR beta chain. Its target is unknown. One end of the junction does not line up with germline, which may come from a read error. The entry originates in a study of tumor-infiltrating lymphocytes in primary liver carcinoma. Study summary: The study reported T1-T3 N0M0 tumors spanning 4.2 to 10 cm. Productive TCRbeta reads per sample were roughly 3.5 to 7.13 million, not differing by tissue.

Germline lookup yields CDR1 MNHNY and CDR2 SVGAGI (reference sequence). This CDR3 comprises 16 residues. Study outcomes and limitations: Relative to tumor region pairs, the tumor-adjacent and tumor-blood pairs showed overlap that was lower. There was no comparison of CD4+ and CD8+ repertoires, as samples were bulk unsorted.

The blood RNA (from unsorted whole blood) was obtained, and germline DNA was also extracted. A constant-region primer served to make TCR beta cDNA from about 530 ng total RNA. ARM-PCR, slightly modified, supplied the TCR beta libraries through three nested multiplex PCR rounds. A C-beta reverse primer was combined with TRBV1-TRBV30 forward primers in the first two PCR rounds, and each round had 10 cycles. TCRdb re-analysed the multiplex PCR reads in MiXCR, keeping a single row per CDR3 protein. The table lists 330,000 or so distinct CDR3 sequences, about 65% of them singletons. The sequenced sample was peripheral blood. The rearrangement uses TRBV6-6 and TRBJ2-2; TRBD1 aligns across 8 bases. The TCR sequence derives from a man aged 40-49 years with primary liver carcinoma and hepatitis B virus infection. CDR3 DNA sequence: TGTGCCAGCAGTTACTGGCAGGGGGCGGACACCAGGGAGCTGTTTTTT. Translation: CASSYWQGADTRELFF.